This T cell receptor (beta chain) emerged from a study of CD8 T cells in ankylosing spondylitis. Points from the study as a whole: Reportedly, disease-linked clones are significantly enriched in ankylosing spondylitis patients' matched synovial fluid. Typical of ankylosing spondylitis blood, it appeared, was a TCR beta motif of eight highly homologous variants.

This CDR3 region has 13 residues. Per germline, CDR1 ENHRY and CDR2 SYGVKD. The V gene lost 4 bases and the J gene lost 5 bases, with 9 bases spanning the gap. TCRdb reanalysed the 5' RACE reads using MiXCR and keeps one entry per CDR3 protein. The sample carries around 450,000 distinct CDR3 sequences, 26% recorded once. This clonotype was observed a handful of times. The antigen remains unidentified. The specimen sequenced was blood, either unsorted or a sorted T cell fraction (not recorded which). The V gene is TRBV10-3, the J gene TRBJ2-1; no firm D call. This receptor was taken from a male donor with ankylosing spondylitis. This CDR3 reads CAISGDRHNEQFF. CDR3 nucleotides: TGTGCCATCAGTGGCGACCGCCACAATGAGCAGTTCTTC.